The source of this T cell receptor beta chain is a study of blood T cells in healthy people across ages. There are 15 residues in the CDR3. V gave up 4 bases and J gave up 3 bases; unmatched junction bases: 9. Germline assignment: CDR1 MNHNS and CDR2 SASEGT. Each sample gave at least 7 million isolated PBMCs. This clonotype was seen a handful of times. The second PCR ran 7 to 11 cycles with a sample-barcoded 5' primer and J-beta primers. MiXCR, run by TCRdb on the 5' RACE reads, gives a single entry per CDR3 protein. The sample shows over 700,000 distinct CDR3 sequences, roughly 50% of them seen only once.

Sequenced input: blood. This rearrangement joins TRBV6-1 to TRBJ2-7; 7 nucleotides align to TRBD1. The receptor was derived from a man older than 75 in good health. The CDR3, as DNA: TGTGCCAGCAGTGCTTCAACAGGGGTGGGCTACGAGCAGTACTTC. It encodes CASSASTGVGYEQYF.